These 22 T cell receptor beta chains were all obtained from the same sample, sequenced in a study of identical twins. MiXCR, applied by TCRdb to the 5' RACE reads, yields one record per CDR3 protein. The sample contains more than 1.5 million distinct CDR3 sequences, less than 40% of which appear only once. The sequenced sample consisted of cord blood. The source is a newborn girl in good health.

The genes are TRBV7-9 and TRBJ2-5; TRBD1 matches at 8 bases. Germline loops: CDR1 SEHNR, CDR2 FQNEAQ (reference sequence). The trim removed 1 base at V and 4 bases at J, leaving 11 bases unmatched. This CDR3 spans 17 amino acids. The CDR3 here is CASSLERWTGHGETQYF. Written as DNA, the CDR3 is TGTGCCAGCAGCTTAGAGAGGTGGACAGGGCATGGAGAGACCCAGTACTTC.

This clonotype was found a few times. V is TRBV18 and J is TRBJ1-6; D is unclear. The germline V and J ends were trimmed by 0 bases and 0 bases, with 6 bases remaining between them. The germline V gene has CDR1 KGHSH and CDR2 LQKENI. The CDR3 has 16 amino acids. The CDR3 loop reads CASSPPGSSYNSPLHF. DNA for the CDR3: TGTGCCAGCTCACCACCGGGGAGCTCCTATAATTCACCCCTCCACTTT.

The chain combines TRBV7-2 with TRBJ2-3; 7 nucleotides match TRBD2. V shed 10 bases, J shed 6 bases, and the junction held 4 bases outside the gene matches. Germline CDR1 and CDR2: SGHTA and FQGNSA. This CDR3 spans 11 amino acids. This CDR3 reads CAKWEGDTQYF. Written as DNA, the CDR3 is TGTGCCAAGTGGGAGGGTGATACGCAGTATTTT. The whole variable domain, remainder taken from reference TRBV7-2 and TRBJ2-3, is GAGVSQSPSNKVTEKGKDVELRCDPISGHTALYWYRQSLGQGLEFLIYFQGNSAPDKSGLPSDRFSAERTGGSVSTLTIQRTQQEDSAVYLCAKWEGDTQYFGPGTRLTVL.

This clonotype turned up a few times. V gene TRBV7-2 combines with J gene TRBJ2-7; D not certain. V gave up 4 bases and J gave up 6 bases, with 13 bases separating them. Looked up from germline, CDR1 is SGHTA and CDR2 is FQGNSA. The CDR3 extends over 13 amino acids. The CDR3 nucleotides read TGTGCCAGCAGCTCGGGTCCCGGGCTCGAGCAGTACTTC. It encodes CASSSGPGLEQYF.

CDR3 coding DNA: TGTGCCAGCAGCTTAGAGGCCACAGGCGCCTCCTACAATGAGCAGTACTTC. This translates into CASSLEATGASYNEQYF. This chain joins TRBV7-2 and TRBJ2-7, with a weak D call TRBD1 (5 bases). Trimming stripped 1 base from V and 7 bases from J, with 23 bases between. The V gene's germline CDR1 is SGHTA and CDR2 FQGNSA. This CDR3 comprises 17 residues.

This clonotype was observed a few times. Written as DNA, the CDR3 is TGTGCCAGCAGCCAAGCTGACGGTGGTTATGGCTACACCTTC. This sequence encodes CASSQADGGYGYTF. The rearrangement uses TRBV3-1 and TRBJ1-2; D is unresolved. The CDR3 covers 14 residues. V was clipped by 1 base and J by 5 bases, with 11 bases between them. CDR1 and CDR2 from the germline V gene are LGHDT and YNNKEL (reference sequence).

V gene TRBV15 combines with J gene TRBJ1-4; D may be TRBD1 (6 bases). This CDR3 has 13 amino acids. With 6 bases removed from V and 7 bases from J, the gap between germline ends came to 12 bases. Germline-derived CDR1 and CDR2 are LNHNV and YYDKDF (reference sequence). CDR3 sequence: CATRPGVSEKLFF. For the CDR3, the DNA is TGTGCCACCAGACCAGGGGTGTCTGAAAAACTGTTTTTT. Combining the CDR3 with reference TRBV15 and TRBJ1-4 gives the whole variable domain DAMVIQNPRYQVTQFGKPVTLSCSQTLNHNVMYWYQQKSSQAPKLLFHYYDKDFNNEADTPDNFQSRRPNTSFCFLDIRSPGLGDTAMYLCATRPGVSEKLFFGSGTQLSVL.

This chain uses TRBV10-3 with TRBJ2-1; 10 nucleotides agree with TRBD2. In germline, CDR1 is ENHRY, CDR2 SYGVKD. V shed 10 bases, J shed 7 bases, and the junction held 7 bases outside the gene matches. This CDR3 spans 13 amino acids. This CDR3 is CATSGTSVNEQFF. The CDR3 bases are TGTGCCACGTCCGGGACTAGCGTTAATGAGCAGTTCTTC.

Turning to this clonotype: With a much larger clone just one base away, this may be a read error. This chain uses TRBV6-1 with TRBJ2-1; 7 positions match TRBD1. V shed 0 bases, J shed 6 bases, and the junction held 5 bases outside the gene matches. Germline CDR1 is MNHNS and CDR2 is SASEGT. This CDR3 is built from 15 residues. The chain's CDR3 is CASSEAGGTFNEQFF. In nucleotides, the CDR3 is TGTGCCAGCAGTGAAGCAGGGGGCACCTTCAATGAGCAGTTCTTC.

This clonotype was observed at least ten times. The J gene is TRBJ2-7, the V gene TRBV29-1; weak D call: TRBD1 (6 bases). CDR1 SQVTM and CDR2 ANQGSEA come from the germline V gene. The V and J ends lost 8 bases and 0 bases respectively, with 17 bases between them. The length of the CDR3 is 14 residues. The CDR3 DNA reads TGCAGCCAGCCGGGACAAGATCTCTCCTACGAGCAGTACTTC. Its protein is CSQPGQDLSYEQYF.

The V call is TRBV13, the J call TRBJ2-2, with TRBD1 matching over 7 bases. The CDR3 extends over 14 amino acids. Germline loops: CDR1 PRHDT, CDR2 FYEKMQ (reference sequence). V lost 5 bases and J lost 6; bases outside the gene matches: 6. Here the CDR3 reads CASSPHRGAGELFF. The CDR3 bases are TGTGCCAGCAGCCCCCACAGGGGCGCCGGGGAGCTGTTTTTT.

The genes are TRBV6-5 and TRBJ2-3, with D possibly matching TRBD2 (5 bases). V lost 6 bases, J lost 5 bases, and 18 bases lay in between. From germline, CDR1 is MNHEY and CDR2 SVGAGI. This CDR3 contains 15 residues. CDR3 DNA sequence: TGTGCCAGCAGGTCAACTAGGCGGAGTGGAGATACGCAGTATTTT. Protein: CASRSTRRSGDTQYF.

The rearrangement uses TRBV24-1 and TRBJ1-3; no firm D call. The CDR3 sequence is 15 residues long. Germline loops: CDR1 KGHDR, CDR2 SFDVKD. Trimming pared 2 bases from V and 0 bases from J, leaving 7 bases between. CDR3 bases: TGTGCCACCAGTGATTCGCAGAGCTCTGGAAACACCATATATTTT. It translates to CATSDSQSSGNTIYF.

A note on this clonotype: This may arise from a read error, as a much more abundant clone is one base away. The chain links TRBV7-2 to TRBJ2-4; 11 nucleotides agree with TRBD2. This CDR3 is built from 16 residues. The V segment lost 2 bases and the J segment 5 bases; nucleotides outside the gene matches: 5. The germline gives CDR1 SGHTA, CDR2 FQGNSA. The CDR3 DNA sequence: TGTGCCAGCAGCTTATTTGGTAGCGGGGGGGAAAACATTCAGTACTTC. It codes for CASSLFGSGGENIQYF.

The V and J genes are TRBV28 and TRBJ2-2, with 7 bases lining up with TRBD1. Unmatched junction bases numbered 8, after V lost 4 bases and J lost 6 bases. Per the germline V gene, CDR1 is MDHEN and CDR2 is SYDVKM. The CDR3 loop spans 15 amino acids. DNA of the CDR3: TGTGCCAGCAGTTCTCGGACAGGCTGGGCCGGGGAGCTGTTTTTT. Translating it yields CASSSRTGWAGELFF.

The J gene is TRBJ2-1, the V gene TRBV28; 7 nucleotides line up with TRBD2. The CDR3 length is 16 residues. Germline V gives CDR1 MDHEN, CDR2 SYDVKM. V lost 1 base to trimming and J lost 3 bases; unmatched junction nucleotides: 6. CDR3 coding DNA: TGTGCCAGCAGTTTATCCTCTAGCGGATACTACAATGAGCAGTTCTTC. Protein sequence: CASSLSSSGYYNEQFF.

This rearrangement joins TRBV7-2 to TRBJ2-1; D unclear. Germline CDR1 and CDR2: SGHTA and FQGNSA. Trimming pared 1 base from V and 9 bases from J, leaving 7 bases between. CDR3 length equals 12 residues. The CDR3, as DNA: TGTGCCAGCAGCTTAGGCACGTCTGAGCAGTTCTTC. It specifies CASSLGTSEQFF.

J is TRBJ2-7 and V is TRBV20-1; D gene unclear. The CDR3 consists of 12 residues. CDR1 is DFQATT and CDR2 is SNEGSKA in the germline V gene (reference sequence). The germline V and J ends were trimmed by 3 bases and 3 bases, with 9 bases remaining between them. The CDR3 sequence is CSASPSLYEQYF. In DNA form, the CDR3 reads TGCAGTGCTAGTCCCAGTCTCTACGAGCAGTACTTC.

This clonotype was picked up a small number of times. Since a much larger clone is just one base distant, this may be a read error. The rearrangement links TRBV29-1 to TRBJ2-1; D not certain. The germline V gene encodes CDR1 SQVTM and CDR2 ANQGSEA. The CDR3 extends over 10 amino acids. In nucleotides, the CDR3 is TGCAACGTTGAGGTTTCATATAGGTTCTTC. It specifies CNVEVSYRFF.

The chain combines TRBV9 with TRBJ2-1, with a possible D match to TRBD1 (7 bases). Germline lookup yields CDR1 SGDLS and CDR2 YYNGEE. V dropped 4 bases and J dropped 9 bases, with 17 bases sitting between them. The length of the CDR3 is 14 residues. In DNA form, the CDR3 reads TGTGCCAGCAGCCCGAGACCAGGGGGGAGTGAGCAGTTCTTC. Residues: CASSPRPGGSEQFF.

This chain uses TRBV29-1 with TRBJ1-2; D may be TRBD1 (5 bases). This CDR3 is built from 14 residues. Germline assignment: CDR1 SQVTM and CDR2 ANQGSEA. V lost 6 bases, J lost 5 bases, and 19 bases lay in between. This chain's CDR3 is CSVGTGPHRYGYTF. CDR3 bases: TGCAGCGTGGGGACTGGGCCACACCGTTATGGCTACACCTTC.

In this sample, this clonotype turned up a few times. This chain links TRBV9 with TRBJ2-7, with 7 positions matching TRBD2. CDR1 is SGDLS and CDR2 is YYNGEE in the germline V gene. J gave up 7 bases and V 5 bases, and 12 bases lay outside the gene matches. This CDR3 has 14 residues. The CDR3 nucleotides are TGTGCCAGCAGTGCTAGCGGCTCCTACAATGAGCAGTACTTC. Amino acid sequence: CASSASGSYNEQYF.